Listed here are 17 T cell receptor beta chains from one sample, sequenced in a study of cytomegalovirus exposure and HLA in healthy donors. Produced via immunoSEQ multiplex PCR; TCRdb's table is partial and in-frame only. The sample yields some 64,000 clones, about 95% seen once. Material: PBMCs. The receptor source for this set is a woman aged 18-30 years in good health and CMV-seronegative.

This clone was found once. The rearrangement uses TRBV4-1 and TRBJ2-1; possible D gene TRBD2, 5 bases. The germline V gene encodes CDR1 MGHRA and CDR2 YSYEKL. The CDR3 sequence is 15 residues long. V was clipped by 3 bases and J by 4 bases, with 13 bases between them. The CDR3 DNA is TGCGCCAGCAGCCACCACAAAGCGGAATACAATGAGCAGTTCTTC. Translating it yields CASSHHKAEYNEQFF.

This chain connects TRBV5-4 to TRBJ1-6; D not resolved. From germline, CDR1 is SGHNT and CDR2 YYREEE (reference sequence). V shed 0 bases and J shed 9 bases, with 16 bases lying between them. The length of the CDR3 is 16 residues. CDR3 region: CASSLGGGSEGSPLHF. DNA of the CDR3: TGTGCCAGCAGCTTGGGGGGAGGATCCGAGGGTTCACCCCTCCACTTT. The complete variable domain, with remaining parts taken from reference TRBV5-4 and TRBJ1-6, reads ETGVTQSPTHLIKTRGQQVTLRCSSQSGHNTVSWYQQALGQGPQFIFQYYREEENGRGNFPPRFSGLQFPNYSSELNVNALELDDSALYLCASSLGGGSEGSPLHFGNGTRLTVT.

This clone was picked up one time. The genes are TRBV27 and TRBJ1-1; D is perhaps TRBD1 (6 bases). Germline CDR1 and CDR2: MNHEY and SMNVEV (reference sequence). Trimming removed 0 bases at V and 5 bases at J, with 13 bases between. The CDR3 is made up of 15 amino acids. The CDR3 DNA sequence: TGTGCCAGCAGTTTATCTGGTGAGGGGGTGACTGAAGCTTTCTTT. Its translation: CASSLSGEGVTEAFF.

This chain connects TRBV28 to TRBJ1-5; TRBD1 might be the D (6 bases). CDR3 length: 13 amino acids. Germline V gene lookup returns CDR1 MDHEN and CDR2 SYDVKM. Trimming shortened V by 9 bases and J by 5 bases, and 14 bases separated the two germline ends. The CDR3 is CASRTASHQPQHF. The DNA for the CDR3 is TGTGCCAGTCGGACAGCTTCCCATCAGCCCCAGCATTTT.

The chain has TRBV4-3 and TRBJ2-1, with 9 bases matching TRBD2. Germline V gene data show CDR1 as LGHNA and CDR2 as YSLEER. With V trimmed by 0 bases and J by 9 bases, 12 bases remained unmatched. The CDR3 length is 17 residues. The CDR3 DNA is TGCGCCAGCAGCCAAGAGCCGGCGGCGGGAGGGCGCGGTGAGCAGTTCTTC. Protein product: CASSQEPAAGGRGEQFF.

V usage is TRBV28 and J usage is TRBJ2-2; D remains unclear. The CDR3 is 13 amino acids. V shed 10 bases and J shed 4 bases, with 13 bases lying between them. CDR1 is MDHEN and CDR2 is SYDVKM in the germline V gene. The DNA for the CDR3 is TGTGCCACCGCCAGCTGGAGCACCGGGGAGCTGTTTTTT. Protein sequence: CATASWSTGELFF.

The chain carries TRBV28 and TRBJ2-5; 10 bases are shared with TRBD1. This CDR3 is built from 14 residues. J lost 5 bases, V lost 6 bases, and 6 bases had no gene match. Germline lookup yields CDR1 MDHEN and CDR2 SYDVKM. Written as DNA, the CDR3 is TGTGCCAGCAGCCCGACAGGGGGCTTCGAGACCCAGTACTTC. It codes for CASSPTGGFETQYF.

V is TRBV28 and J is TRBJ1-5; D unclear. The CDR3 length is 12 residues. With 7 bases removed from V and 1 base from J, the gap between germline ends came to 5 bases. The germline V gene encodes CDR1 MDHEN and CDR2 SYDVKM. Written as DNA, the CDR3 is TGTGCCAGCACTCCGAGCAATCAGCCCCAGCATTTT. Protein sequence: CASTPSNQPQHF.

The gene calls are TRBV15 and TRBJ2-5, with 14 bases lining up with TRBD2. The CDR3 loop spans 15 amino acids. The trim removed 4 bases at V and 4 bases at J, leaving 2 bases unmatched. The V gene's germline CDR1 is LNHNV and CDR2 YYDKDF (reference sequence). CDR3 DNA sequence: TGTGCCACCAGCACCGGACTAGCGGGGGGAGAGACCCAGTACTTC. Translated, it gives CATSTGLAGGETQYF.

V is TRBV7-8 and J is TRBJ2-3, with a possible D match to TRBD1 (5 bases). V was shortened by 3 bases and J by 6 bases, with 10 bases between the two germline ends. Germline V gene sequence: CDR1 SGHVS, CDR2 FQNEAQ. There are 13 residues in the CDR3. This CDR3 is CASSFKGRDTQYF. The CDR3 region has the DNA TGTGCCAGCAGCTTCAAGGGGCGGGATACGCAGTATTTT.

The rearrangement joins TRBV5-1 to TRBJ1-5, with 10 bases lining up with TRBD1. Germline trimming cut 4 bases from V and 3 bases from J; bases unmatched to any gene: 7. This CDR3 region has 16 residues. Per germline, CDR1 SGHRS and CDR2 YFSETQ. The CDR3 protein is CASSPQTGGHNQPQHF. The CDR3 nucleotides read TGCGCCAGCAGCCCCCAGACAGGGGGCCACAATCAGCCCCAGCATTTT.

This rearrangement joins TRBV7-2 to TRBJ1-2, with D possibly matching TRBD1 (5 bases). V lost 1 base, J lost 4 bases, and 10 bases lay in between. Germline V CDR1 and CDR2: SGHTA, FQGNSA. CDR3 size: 14 residues. CDR3 sequence reads: CASSLGGGLYGYTF. In DNA, the CDR3 is TGTGCCAGCAGCTTAGGGGGGGGACTCTATGGCTACACCTTC.

A note on this clone: The same CDR3 arises from other DNA sequences in this sample as well. The chain combines TRBV20-1 with TRBJ1-1, with unresolved D. Germline V CDR1 and CDR2: DFQATT, SNEGSKA (reference sequence). CDR3 length: 11 residues. The V end lost 3 bases, the J end lost 1 base, and 3 bases lay between the germline ends. CDR3 nucleotides: TGCAGTGCTAGGAGGAACACTGAAGCTTTCTTT. Translated: CSARRNTEAFF.

This chain links TRBV28 with TRBJ2-5; 10 bases map to TRBD2. V trimming: 11 bases; J trimming: 2 bases; junction bases outside the gene matches: 5. The germline CDR1 and CDR2 sequences are MDHEN and SYDVKM. CDR3 length equals 13 residues. The CDR3 region is CAAGLAYQETQYF. The CDR3 region has the DNA TGTGCCGCGGGACTAGCGTATCAAGAGACCCAGTACTTC.

V is TRBV5-4 and J is TRBJ2-7, with D possibly being TRBD2 (6 bases). V was clipped by 2 bases and J by 2 bases, with 11 bases between them. Germline assignment: CDR1 SGHNT and CDR2 YYREEE (reference sequence). The CDR3 is 14 amino acids. The CDR3 is CASSFGSGPYEQYF. CDR3 nucleotide sequence: TGTGCCAGCAGCTTTGGTAGCGGCCCCTACGAGCAGTACTTC.

The V gene is TRBV28, the J gene TRBJ2-5, with D perhaps matching TRBD1 (6 bases). Germline V gene lookup returns CDR1 MDHEN and CDR2 SYDVKM. The CDR3 contains 15 residues. The V end was cut by 6 bases, the J end by 5 bases, with 19 bases between. The CDR3 region is CASRTGTQGRETQYF. In nucleotides, the CDR3 is TGTGCCAGCAGAACCGGGACACAGGGTAGGGAGACCCAGTACTTC.

This clone came up once. The chain uses TRBV4-3 and TRBJ2-3; D call uncertain. The germline V gene has CDR1 LGHNA and CDR2 YSLEER. V lost 1 base and J lost 4, with 6 bases in between. This CDR3 contains 13 residues. Here the CDR3 DNA reads TGCGCCAGCAGCCAAGCGGGTGCAGATACGCAGTATTTT. It encodes CASSQAGADTQYF.